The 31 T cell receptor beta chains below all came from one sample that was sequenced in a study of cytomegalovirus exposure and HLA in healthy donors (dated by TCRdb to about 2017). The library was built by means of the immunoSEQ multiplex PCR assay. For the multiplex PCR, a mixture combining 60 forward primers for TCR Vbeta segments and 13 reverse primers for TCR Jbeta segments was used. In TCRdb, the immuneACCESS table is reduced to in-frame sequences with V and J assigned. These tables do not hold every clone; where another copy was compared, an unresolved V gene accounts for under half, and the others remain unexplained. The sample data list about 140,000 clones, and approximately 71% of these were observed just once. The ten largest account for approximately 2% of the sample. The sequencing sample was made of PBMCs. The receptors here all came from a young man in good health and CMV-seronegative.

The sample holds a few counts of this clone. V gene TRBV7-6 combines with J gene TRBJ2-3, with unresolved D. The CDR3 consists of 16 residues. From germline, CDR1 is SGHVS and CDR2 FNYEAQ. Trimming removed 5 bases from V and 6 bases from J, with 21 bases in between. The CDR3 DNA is TGTGCCAGCAGCCGCCTTCTGTTGTCTAACCCTGATACGCAGTATTTT. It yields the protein CASSRLLLSNPDTQYF. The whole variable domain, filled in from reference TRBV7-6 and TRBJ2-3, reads GAGVSQSPRYKVTKRGQDVALRCDPISGHVSLYWYRQALGQGPEFLTYFNYEAQQDKSGLPNDRFSAERPEGSISTLTIQRTEQRDSAMYRCASSRLLLSNPDTQYFGPGTRLTVL.

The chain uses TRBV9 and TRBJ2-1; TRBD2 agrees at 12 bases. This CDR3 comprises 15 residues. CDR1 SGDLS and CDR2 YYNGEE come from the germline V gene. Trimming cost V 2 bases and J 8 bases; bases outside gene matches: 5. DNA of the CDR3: TGTGCCAGCAGCGTTCTAGCGGGAGGGTTGGATGAGCAGTTCTTC. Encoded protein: CASSVLAGGLDEQFF.

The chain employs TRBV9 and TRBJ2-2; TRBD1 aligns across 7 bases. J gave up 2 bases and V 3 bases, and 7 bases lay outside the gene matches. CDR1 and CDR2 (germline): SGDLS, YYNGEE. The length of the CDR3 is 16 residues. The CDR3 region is CASSASTGPNTGELFF. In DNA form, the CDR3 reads TGTGCCAGCAGCGCCTCGACAGGGCCTAACACCGGGGAGCTGTTTTTT.

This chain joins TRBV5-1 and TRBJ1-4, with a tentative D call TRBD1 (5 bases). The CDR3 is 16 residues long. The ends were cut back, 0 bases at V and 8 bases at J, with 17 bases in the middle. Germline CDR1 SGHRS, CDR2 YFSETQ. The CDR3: CASSLAAGELSEKLFF. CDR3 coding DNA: TGCGCCAGCAGCTTGGCCGCGGGGGAGCTTAGCGAAAAACTGTTTTTT.

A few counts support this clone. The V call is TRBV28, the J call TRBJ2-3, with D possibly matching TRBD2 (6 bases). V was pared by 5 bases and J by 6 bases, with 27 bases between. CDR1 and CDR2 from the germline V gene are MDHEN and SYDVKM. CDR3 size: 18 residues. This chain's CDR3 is CASSLPYWTILGGDTQYF. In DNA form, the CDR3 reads TGTGCCAGCAGTCTCCCCTACTGGACTATTCTCGGTGGGGATACGCAGTATTTT. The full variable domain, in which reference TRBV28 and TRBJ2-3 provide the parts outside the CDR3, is DVKVTQSSRYLVKRTGEKVFLECVQDMDHENMFWYRQDPGLGLRLIYFSYDVKMKEKGDIPEGYSVSREKKERFSLILESASTNQTSMYLCASSLPYWTILGGDTQYFGPGTRLTVL.

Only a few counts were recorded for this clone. The CDR3 DNA follows: TGTGCCAGCAGCCCGGGACAGGGTTTCGGGGAGCAGTACTTC. It yields the protein CASSPGQGFGEQYF. The V gene is TRBV5-8, the J gene TRBJ2-7; 9 bases map to TRBD1. The CDR3 runs to 14 residues. V lost 4 bases to trimming and J lost 7 bases; unmatched junction nucleotides: 9. The germline V gene has CDR1 SGHTS and CDR2 YDEGEE.

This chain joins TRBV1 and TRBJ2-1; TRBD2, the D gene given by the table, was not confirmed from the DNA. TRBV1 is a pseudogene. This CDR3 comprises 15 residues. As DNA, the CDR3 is TGCACCAGCAGCCCCCTAGCGGGAGAGAACAATGAGCAGTTCTTC. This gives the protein CTSSPLAGENNEQFF.

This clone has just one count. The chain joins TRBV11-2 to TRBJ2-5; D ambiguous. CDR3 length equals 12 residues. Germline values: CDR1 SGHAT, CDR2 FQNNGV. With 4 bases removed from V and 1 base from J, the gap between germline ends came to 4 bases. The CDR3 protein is CASSSSQETQYF. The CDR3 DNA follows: TGTGCCAGCAGCTCCAGCCAAGAGACCCAGTACTTC.

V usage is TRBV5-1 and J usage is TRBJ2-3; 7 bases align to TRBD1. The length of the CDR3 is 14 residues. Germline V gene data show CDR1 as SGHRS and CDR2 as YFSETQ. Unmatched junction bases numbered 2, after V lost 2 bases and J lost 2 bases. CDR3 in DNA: TGCGCCAGCAGCTTCGGGACAGTCACAGATACGCAGTATTTT. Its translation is CASSFGTVTDTQYF. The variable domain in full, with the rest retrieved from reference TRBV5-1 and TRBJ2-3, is KAGVTQTPRYLIKTRGQQVTLSCSPISGHRSVSWYQQTPGQGLQFLFEYFSETQRNKGNFPGRFSGRQFSNSRSEMNVSTLELGDSALYLCASSFGTVTDTQYFGPGTRLTVL.

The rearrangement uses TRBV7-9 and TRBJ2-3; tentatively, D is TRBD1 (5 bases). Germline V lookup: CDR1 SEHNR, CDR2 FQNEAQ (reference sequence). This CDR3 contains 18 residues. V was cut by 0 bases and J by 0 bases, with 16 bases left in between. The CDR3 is CASSLAFQTGQSTDTQYF. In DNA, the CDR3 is TGTGCCAGCAGCTTAGCCTTTCAGACCGGACAAAGCACAGATACGCAGTATTTT.

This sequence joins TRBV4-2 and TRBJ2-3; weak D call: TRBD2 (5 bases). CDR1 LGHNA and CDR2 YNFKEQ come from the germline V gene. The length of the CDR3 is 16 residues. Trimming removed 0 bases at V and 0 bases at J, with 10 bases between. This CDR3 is CASSQEGSGSTDTQYF. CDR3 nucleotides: TGTGCCAGCAGCCAAGAAGGCAGCGGTAGCACAGATACGCAGTATTTT.

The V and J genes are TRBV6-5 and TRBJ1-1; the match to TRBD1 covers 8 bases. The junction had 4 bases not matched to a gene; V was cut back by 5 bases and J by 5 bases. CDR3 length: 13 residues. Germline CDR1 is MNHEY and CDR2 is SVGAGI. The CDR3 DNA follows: TGTGCCAGCAGTGGCAGGGGGCGAACTGAAGCTTTCTTT. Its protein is CASSGRGRTEAFF.

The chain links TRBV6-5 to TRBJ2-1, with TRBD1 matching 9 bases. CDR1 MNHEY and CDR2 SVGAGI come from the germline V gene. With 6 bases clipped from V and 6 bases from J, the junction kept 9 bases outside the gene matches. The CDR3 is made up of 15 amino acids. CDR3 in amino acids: CASRGQGKSGNEQFF. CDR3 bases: TGTGCCAGCAGAGGACAGGGGAAGTCGGGCAATGAGCAGTTCTTC.

CDR3 amino acids: CASSLDGLAGINEQFF. CDR3 nucleotides: TGCGCCAGCAGCTTGGATGGACTAGCGGGAATAAATGAGCAGTTCTTC. The gene calls are TRBV5-1 and TRBJ2-1, with TRBD2 matching 12 bases. Trimming removed 0 bases from V and 7 bases from J; junction bases left unmatched: 5. CDR1 is SGHRS, CDR2 YFSETQ, per germline. CDR3 length: 16 amino acids.

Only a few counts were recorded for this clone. This chain's CDR3 is CASSSTDPSQLFF. The CDR3 nucleotides read TGTGCCAGCAGCTCAACAGACCCCTCACAACTGTTTTTT. The J gene is TRBJ1-4, the V gene TRBV28; D gene unclear. With 6 bases removed from V and 12 bases from J, the gap between germline ends came to 17 bases. The CDR3 consists of 13 residues. Germline assignment: CDR1 MDHEN and CDR2 SYDVKM. Complete variable domain (other parts from reference TRBV28 and TRBJ1-4): DVKVTQSSRYLVKRTGEKVFLECVQDMDHENMFWYRQDPGLGLRLIYFSYDVKMKEKGDIPEGYSVSREKKERFSLILESASTNQTSMYLCASSSTDPSQLFFGSGTQLSVL.

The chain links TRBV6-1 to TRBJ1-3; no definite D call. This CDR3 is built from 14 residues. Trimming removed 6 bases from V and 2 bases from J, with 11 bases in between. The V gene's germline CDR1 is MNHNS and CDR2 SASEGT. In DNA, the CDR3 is TGTGCCAGCAGGGCACTTCAGGCTGGAAACACCATATATTTT. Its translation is CASRALQAGNTIYF.

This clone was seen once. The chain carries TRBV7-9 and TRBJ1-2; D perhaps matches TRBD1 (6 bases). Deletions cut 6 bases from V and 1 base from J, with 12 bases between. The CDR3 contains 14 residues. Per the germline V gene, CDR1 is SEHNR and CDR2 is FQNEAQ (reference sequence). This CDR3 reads CASSGRGYNYGYTF. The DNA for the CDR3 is TGTGCCAGCAGTGGCAGGGGTTATAACTATGGCTACACCTTC. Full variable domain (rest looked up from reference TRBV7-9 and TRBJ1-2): DTGVSQNPRHKITKRGQNVTFRCDPISEHNRLYWYRQTLGQGPEFLTYFQNEAQLEKSRLLSDRFSAERPKGSFSTLEIQRTEQGDSAMYLCASSGRGYNYGYTFGSGTRLTVV.

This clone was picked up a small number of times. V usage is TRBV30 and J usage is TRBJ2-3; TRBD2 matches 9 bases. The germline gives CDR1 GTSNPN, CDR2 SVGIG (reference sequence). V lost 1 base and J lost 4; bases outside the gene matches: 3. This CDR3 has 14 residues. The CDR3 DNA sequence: TGTGCCTGGAGTGAGGTAGCGGGAGCAGATACGCAGTATTTT. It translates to CAWSEVAGADTQYF.

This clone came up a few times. The CDR3 nucleotides are TGTGCCAGCAGTTTCATTGGACAGCGCGGGTTCTATGGCTACACCTTC. Its protein product is CASSFIGQRGFYGYTF. The chain joins TRBV28 to TRBJ1-2; tentative D call: TRBD1 (6 bases). Between the trimmed V and J ends, which lost 3 bases and 4 bases, there was a span of 18 bases. The length of the CDR3 is 16 residues. Germline loops: CDR1 MDHEN, CDR2 SYDVKM.

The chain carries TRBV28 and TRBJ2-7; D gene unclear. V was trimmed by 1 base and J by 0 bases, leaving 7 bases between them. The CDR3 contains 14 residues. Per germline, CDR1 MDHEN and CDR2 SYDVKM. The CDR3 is CASSLSPGSYEQYF. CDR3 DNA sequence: TGTGCCAGCAGTTTATCCCCAGGCTCCTACGAGCAGTACTTC.

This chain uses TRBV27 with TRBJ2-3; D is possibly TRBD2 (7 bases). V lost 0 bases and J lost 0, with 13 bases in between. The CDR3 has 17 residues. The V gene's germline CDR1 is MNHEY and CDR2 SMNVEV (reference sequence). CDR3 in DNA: TGTGCCAGCAGTTTATCGGGGGGGGCGGGGAGCACAGATACGCAGTATTTT. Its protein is CASSLSGGAGSTDTQYF.

CDR3 bases: TGTGCCAGCAGCGCCCCCCCAATTTACGAGCAGTACTTC. Its translation: CASSAPPIYEQYF. The genes are TRBV9 and TRBJ2-7; D gene unclear. The germline V gene has CDR1 SGDLS and CDR2 YYNGEE. CDR3 length equals 13 residues. The V end was cut by 3 bases, the J end by 4 bases, with 11 bases between.

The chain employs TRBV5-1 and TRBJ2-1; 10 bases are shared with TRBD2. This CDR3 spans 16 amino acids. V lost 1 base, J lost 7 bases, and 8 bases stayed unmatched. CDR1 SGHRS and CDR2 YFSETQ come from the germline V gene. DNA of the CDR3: TGCGCCAGCAGCTTGTGGCCTAGCGGGAGAGAGAATGAGCAGTTCTTC. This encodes CASSLWPSGRENEQFF.

The CDR3 spells CASSKGQGNTEAFF. CDR3 DNA sequence: TGTGCCAGCAGTAAGGGACAGGGTAACACTGAAGCTTTCTTT. The J gene is TRBJ1-1, the V gene TRBV6-5; 9 bases agree with TRBD1. V shed 5 bases and J 2 bases; nucleotides not matched to a gene: 3. The CDR3 consists of 14 residues. Germline CDR1 reads MNHEY; CDR2 reads SVGAGI.

DNA of the CDR3: TGTGCCAGCGGCGGGAGCTACGAGCAGTACTTC. Translated, it gives CASGGSYEQYF. The gene calls are TRBV7-6 and TRBJ2-7, with 7 bases that match TRBD2. CDR1 SGHVS and CDR2 FNYEAQ come from the germline V gene. V lost 8 bases, J lost 3 bases, and 1 base stayed unmatched. This CDR3 is 11 amino acids long.

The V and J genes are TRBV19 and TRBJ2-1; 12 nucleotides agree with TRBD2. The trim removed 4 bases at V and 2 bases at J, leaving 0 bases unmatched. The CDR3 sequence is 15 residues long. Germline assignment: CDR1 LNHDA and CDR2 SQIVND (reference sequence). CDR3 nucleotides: TGTGCCAGTAGTAGACTAGCGGGAGCCTACAATGAGCAGTTCTTC. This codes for CASSRLAGAYNEQFF. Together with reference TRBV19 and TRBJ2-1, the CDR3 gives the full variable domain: DGGITQSPKYLFRKEGQNVTLSCEQNLNHDAMYWYRQDPGQGLRLIYYSQIVNDFQKGDIAEGYSVSREKKESFPLTVTSAQKNPTAFYLCASSRLAGAYNEQFFGPGTRLTVL.

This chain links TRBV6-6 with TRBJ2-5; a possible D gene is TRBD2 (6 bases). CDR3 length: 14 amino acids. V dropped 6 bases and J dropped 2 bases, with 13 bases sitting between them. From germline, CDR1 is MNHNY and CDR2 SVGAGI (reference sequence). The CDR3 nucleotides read TGTGCCAGCAGCAAGGGACTGATTCAAGAGACCCAGTACTTC. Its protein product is CASSKGLIQETQYF.

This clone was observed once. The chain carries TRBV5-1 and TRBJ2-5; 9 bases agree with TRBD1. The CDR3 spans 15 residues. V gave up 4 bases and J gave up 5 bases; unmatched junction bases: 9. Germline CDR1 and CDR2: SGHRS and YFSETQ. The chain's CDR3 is CASSATGTGRETQYF. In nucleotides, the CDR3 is TGCGCCAGCAGCGCTACCGGGACAGGGAGGGAGACCCAGTACTTC.

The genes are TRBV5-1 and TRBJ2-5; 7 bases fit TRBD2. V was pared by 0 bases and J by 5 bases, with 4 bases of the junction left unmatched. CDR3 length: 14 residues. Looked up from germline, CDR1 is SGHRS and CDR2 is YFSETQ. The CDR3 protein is CASSLAPGGETQYF. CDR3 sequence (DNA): TGCGCCAGCAGCTTGGCACCGGGAGGCGAGACCCAGTACTTC.

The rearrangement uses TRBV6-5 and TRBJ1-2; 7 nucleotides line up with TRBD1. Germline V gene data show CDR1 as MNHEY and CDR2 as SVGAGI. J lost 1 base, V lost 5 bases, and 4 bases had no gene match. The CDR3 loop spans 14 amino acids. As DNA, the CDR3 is TGTGCCAGCAGTCGGGACAGAGATAACTATGGCTACACCTTC. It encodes CASSRDRDNYGYTF.

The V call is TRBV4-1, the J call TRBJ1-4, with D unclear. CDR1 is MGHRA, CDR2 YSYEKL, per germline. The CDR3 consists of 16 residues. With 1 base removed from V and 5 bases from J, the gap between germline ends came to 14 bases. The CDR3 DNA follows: TGCGCCAGCAGCCAAGCCTCCTACAGTGGGAATGAAAAACTGTTTTTT. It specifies CASSQASYSGNEKLFF.